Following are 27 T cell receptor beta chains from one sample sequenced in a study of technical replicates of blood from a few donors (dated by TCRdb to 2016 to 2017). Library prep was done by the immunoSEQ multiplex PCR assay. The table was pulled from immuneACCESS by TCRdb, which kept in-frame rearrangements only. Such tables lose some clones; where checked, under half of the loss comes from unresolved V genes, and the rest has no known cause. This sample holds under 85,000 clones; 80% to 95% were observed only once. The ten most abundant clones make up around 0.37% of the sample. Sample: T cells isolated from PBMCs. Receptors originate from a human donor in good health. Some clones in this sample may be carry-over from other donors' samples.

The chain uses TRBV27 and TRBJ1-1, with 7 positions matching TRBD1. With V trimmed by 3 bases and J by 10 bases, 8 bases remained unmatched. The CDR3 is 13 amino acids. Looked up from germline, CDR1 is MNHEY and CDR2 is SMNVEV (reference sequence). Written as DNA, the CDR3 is TGTGCCAGCAGTTTGACGGAGGACAGGTCAGCTTTCTTT. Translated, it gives CASSLTEDRSAFF.

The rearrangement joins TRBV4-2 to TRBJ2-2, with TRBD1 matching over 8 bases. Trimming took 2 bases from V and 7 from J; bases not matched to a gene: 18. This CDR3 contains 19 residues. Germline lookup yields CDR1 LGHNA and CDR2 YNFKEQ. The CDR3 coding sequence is TGTGCCAGCAGCCAAAAGAAGACTAGAGCAGGGGGCGCCGGCGGGGAGCTGTTTTTT. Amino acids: CASSQKKTRAGGAGGELFF.

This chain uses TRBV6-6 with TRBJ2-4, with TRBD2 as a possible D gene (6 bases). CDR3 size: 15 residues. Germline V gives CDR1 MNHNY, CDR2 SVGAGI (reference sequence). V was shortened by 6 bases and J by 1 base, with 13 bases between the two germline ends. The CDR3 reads CASSDGGLAKNIQYF. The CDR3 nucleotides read TGTGCCAGCAGCGATGGGGGACTCGCCAAAAACATTCAGTACTTC.

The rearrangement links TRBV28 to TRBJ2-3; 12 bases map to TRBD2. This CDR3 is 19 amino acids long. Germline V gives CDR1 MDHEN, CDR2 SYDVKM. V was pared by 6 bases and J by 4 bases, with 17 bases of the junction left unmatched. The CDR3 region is CASRTSLGPSGRASDTQYF. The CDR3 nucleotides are TGTGCCAGCAGAACCAGCCTCGGGCCTAGCGGGAGGGCCTCAGATACGCAGTATTTT.

CDR3 sequence (DNA): TGTGCTAGTGGTTTGGGACAGGGGGCTAACGAGCAGTACTTC. Translated: CASGLGQGANEQYF. The J gene is TRBJ2-7, the V gene TRBV12-5, with 10 bases identical to TRBD1. The CDR3 contains 14 residues. V was clipped by 1 base and J by 5 bases; unmatched bases: 2. Germline V CDR1 and CDR2: LGHNT, FRNRAP.

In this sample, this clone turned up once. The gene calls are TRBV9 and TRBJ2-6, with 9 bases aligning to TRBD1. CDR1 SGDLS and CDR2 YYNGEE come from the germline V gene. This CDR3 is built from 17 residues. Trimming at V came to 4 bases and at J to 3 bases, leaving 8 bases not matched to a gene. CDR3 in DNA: TGTGCCAGCAGCCCACGGACAGGGGTTTTTGGGGCCAACGTCCTGACTTTC. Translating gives CASSPRTGVFGANVLTF.

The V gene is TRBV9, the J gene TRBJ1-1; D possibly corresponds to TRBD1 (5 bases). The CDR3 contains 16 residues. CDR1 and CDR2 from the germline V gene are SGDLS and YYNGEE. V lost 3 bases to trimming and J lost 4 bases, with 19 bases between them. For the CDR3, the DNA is TGTGCCAGCAGCGCAGAACGGGGGACCAGACTCACTGAAGCTTTCTTT. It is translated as CASSAERGTRLTEAFF.

The CDR3 bases are TGTGCCAGCAGTGACCTAAATACGCAGTATTTT. Translation: CASSDLNTQYF. The chain is built from TRBV25-1 and TRBJ2-3; D ambiguous. Per germline, CDR1 MGHDK and CDR2 SYGVNS. This CDR3 spans 11 amino acids. Trimming removed 3 bases at V and 7 bases at J, with 5 bases between.

This CDR3 reads CSVDEAPNEQFF. CDR3 DNA: TGCAGCGTTGATGAGGCACCCAATGAGCAGTTCTTC. The gene calls are TRBV29-1 and TRBJ2-1; D gene uncertain. Looked up from germline, CDR1 is SQVTM and CDR2 is ANQGSEA. The CDR3 runs to 12 residues. The ends were cut back, 3 bases at V and 6 bases at J, with 9 bases in the middle.

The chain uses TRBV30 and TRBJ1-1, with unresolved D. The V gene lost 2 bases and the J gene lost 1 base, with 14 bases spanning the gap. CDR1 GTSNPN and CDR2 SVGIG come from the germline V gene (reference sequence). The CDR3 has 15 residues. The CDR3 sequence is CAWSLYGGRNTEAFF. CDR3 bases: TGTGCCTGGAGTTTATATGGCGGGAGGAACACTGAAGCTTTCTTT.

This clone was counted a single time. The CDR3 coding sequence is TGTGCCAGCAGCCAAGATCTAGCGGGAGGGACAGATACGCAGTATTTT. It codes for CASSQDLAGGTDTQYF. This chain connects TRBV4-2 to TRBJ2-3, with TRBD2 matching 12 bases. Trimming at V came to 0 bases and at J to 3 bases, leaving 1 base not matched to a gene. Per the germline V gene, CDR1 is LGHNA and CDR2 is YNFKEQ. This CDR3 has 16 residues.

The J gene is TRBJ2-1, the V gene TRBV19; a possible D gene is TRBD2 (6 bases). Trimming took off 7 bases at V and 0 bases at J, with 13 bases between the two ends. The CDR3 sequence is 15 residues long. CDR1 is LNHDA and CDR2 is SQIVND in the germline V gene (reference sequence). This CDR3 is CASKGSGSSYNEQFF. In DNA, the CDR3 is TGTGCCAGTAAAGGTAGCGGTAGCTCCTACAATGAGCAGTTCTTC.

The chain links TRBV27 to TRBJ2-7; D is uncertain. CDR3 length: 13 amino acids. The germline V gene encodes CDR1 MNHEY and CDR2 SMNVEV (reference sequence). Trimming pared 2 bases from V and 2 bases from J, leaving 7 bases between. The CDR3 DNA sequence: TGTGCCAGCAGTTTAGGCTTGACCTACGAGCAGTACTTC. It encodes CASSLGLTYEQYF.

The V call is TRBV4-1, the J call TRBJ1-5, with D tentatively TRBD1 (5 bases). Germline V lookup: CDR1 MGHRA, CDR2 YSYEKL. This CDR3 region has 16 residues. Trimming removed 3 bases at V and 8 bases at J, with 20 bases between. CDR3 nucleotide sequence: TGCGCCAGCAGCCACCCCGGCGGGGGGGGTTTCAAGCCCCAGCATTTT. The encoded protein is CASSHPGGGGFKPQHF.

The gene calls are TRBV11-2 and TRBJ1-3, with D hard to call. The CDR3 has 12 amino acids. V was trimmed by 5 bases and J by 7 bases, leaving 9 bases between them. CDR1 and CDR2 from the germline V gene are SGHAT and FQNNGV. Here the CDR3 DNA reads TGTGCCAGCAGCCCCCAGCGCAACACCATATATTTT. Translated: CASSPQRNTIYF.

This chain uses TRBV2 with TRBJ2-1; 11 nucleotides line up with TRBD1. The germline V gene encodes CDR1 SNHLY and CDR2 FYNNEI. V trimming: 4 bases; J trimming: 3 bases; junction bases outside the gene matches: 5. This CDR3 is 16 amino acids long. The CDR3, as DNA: TGTGCCAGCAGTGTATCCGGGACAGGGGGCTACAATGAGCAGTTCTTC. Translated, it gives CASSVSGTGGYNEQFF.

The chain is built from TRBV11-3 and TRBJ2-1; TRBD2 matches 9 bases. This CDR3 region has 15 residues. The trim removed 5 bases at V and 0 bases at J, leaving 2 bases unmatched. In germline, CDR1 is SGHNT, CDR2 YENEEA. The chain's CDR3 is CASSLAGSSYNEQFF. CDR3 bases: TGTGCCAGCAGCCTAGCGGGGAGCTCCTACAATGAGCAGTTCTTC. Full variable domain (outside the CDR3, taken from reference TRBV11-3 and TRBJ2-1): EAGVVQSPRYKIIEKKQPVAFWCNPISGHNTLYWYLQNLGQGPELLIRYENEEAVDDSQLPKDRFSAERLKGVDSTLKIQPAELGDSAVYLCASSLAGSSYNEQFFGPGTRLTVL.

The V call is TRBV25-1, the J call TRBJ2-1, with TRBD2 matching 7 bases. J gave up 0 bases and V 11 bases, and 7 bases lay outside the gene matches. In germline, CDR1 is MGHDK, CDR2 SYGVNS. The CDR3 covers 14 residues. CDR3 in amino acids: CASRGENSYNEQFF. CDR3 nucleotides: TGTGCCTCCCGGGGGGAGAACTCCTACAATGAGCAGTTCTTC.

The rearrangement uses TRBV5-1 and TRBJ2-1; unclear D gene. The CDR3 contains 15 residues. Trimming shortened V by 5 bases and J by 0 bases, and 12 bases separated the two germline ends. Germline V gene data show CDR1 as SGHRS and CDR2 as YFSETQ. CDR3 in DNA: TGCGCCAGCAGAGACACCGCCCCCTCCTACAATGAGCAGTTCTTC. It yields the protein CASRDTAPSYNEQFF.

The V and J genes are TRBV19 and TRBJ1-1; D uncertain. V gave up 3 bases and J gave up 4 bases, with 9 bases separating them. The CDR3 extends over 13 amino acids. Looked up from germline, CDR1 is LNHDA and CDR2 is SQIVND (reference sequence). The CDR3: CASSIVSFTEAFF. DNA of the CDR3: TGTGCCAGTAGTATCGTGAGTTTCACTGAAGCTTTCTTT.

The CDR3 here is CASSSNVWDRDSNEQFF. CDR3 in DNA: TGTGCCAGCAGCTCCAACGTTTGGGACAGGGACTCCAATGAGCAGTTCTTC. The chain has TRBV7-9 and TRBJ2-1, with 9 bases that match TRBD1. This CDR3 contains 17 residues. From germline, CDR1 is SEHNR and CDR2 FQNEAQ (reference sequence). V lost 4 bases and J lost 6; bases outside the gene matches: 13.

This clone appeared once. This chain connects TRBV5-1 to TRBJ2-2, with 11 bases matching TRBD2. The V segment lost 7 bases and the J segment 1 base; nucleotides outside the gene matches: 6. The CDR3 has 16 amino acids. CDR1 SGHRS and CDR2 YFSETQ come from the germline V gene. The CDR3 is CASFPGTSGNTGELFF. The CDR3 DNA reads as TGCGCCAGCTTCCCCGGGACTAGCGGGAACACCGGGGAGCTGTTTTTT.

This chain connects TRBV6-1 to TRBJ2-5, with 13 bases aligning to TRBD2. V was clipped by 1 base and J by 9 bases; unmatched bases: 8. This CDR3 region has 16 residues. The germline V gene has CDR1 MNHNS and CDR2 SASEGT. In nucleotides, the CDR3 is TGTGCCAGCAGTGAAGTGGGACTAGCGGGACCATCAGCCCAGTACTTC. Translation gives CASSEVGLAGPSAQYF.

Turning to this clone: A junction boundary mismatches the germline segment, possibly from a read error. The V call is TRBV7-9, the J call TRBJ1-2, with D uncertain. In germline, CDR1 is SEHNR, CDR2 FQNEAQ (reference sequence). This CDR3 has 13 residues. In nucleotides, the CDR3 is TGTGCCAGCAGTTTAGGAGCGAACTATGGCTACACCTTC. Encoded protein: CASSLGANYGYTF.

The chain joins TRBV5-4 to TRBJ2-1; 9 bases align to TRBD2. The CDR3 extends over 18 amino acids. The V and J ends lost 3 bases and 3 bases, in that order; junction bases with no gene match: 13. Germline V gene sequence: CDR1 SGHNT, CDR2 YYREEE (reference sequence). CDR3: CASSSFASGIGGYNEQFF. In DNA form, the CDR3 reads TGTGCCAGCAGCTCATTTGCTAGCGGGATAGGTGGCTACAATGAGCAGTTCTTC.

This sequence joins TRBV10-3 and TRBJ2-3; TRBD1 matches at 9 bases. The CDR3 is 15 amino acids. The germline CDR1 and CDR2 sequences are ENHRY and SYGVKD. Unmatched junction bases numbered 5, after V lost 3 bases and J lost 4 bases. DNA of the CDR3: TGTGCCATCAGTGAACGGACAGGGGTTTCAGATACGCAGTATTTT. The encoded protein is CAISERTGVSDTQYF.

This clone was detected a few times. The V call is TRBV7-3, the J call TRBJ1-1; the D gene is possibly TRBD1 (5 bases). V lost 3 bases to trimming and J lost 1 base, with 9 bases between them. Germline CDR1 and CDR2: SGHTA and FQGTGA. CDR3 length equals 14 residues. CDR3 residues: CASSFQGKNTEAFF. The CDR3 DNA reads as TGTGCCAGCAGCTTCCAGGGAAAGAACACTGAAGCTTTCTTT.